The 29 T cell receptor beta chains reported below all come from one sample, sequenced in a study of lymphopenia after photon versus proton radiotherapy. Sequencing used immunoSEQ multiplex PCR; TCRdb keeps in-frame clones, though not all of them. This table holds around 29,000 clones, nearly 85% found once. The starting material was peripheral blood, obtained from a patient treated with proton-based radiotherapy. The receptors come from a woman in her seventies with pancreatic cancer.

The rearrangement joins TRBV2 to TRBJ1-1, with D unclear. The CDR3 runs to 13 residues. In germline, CDR1 is SNHLY, CDR2 FYNNEI. The CDR3 region is CVGRRDLGAEAFF. The CDR3 DNA is TGTGTCGGTCGAAGGGATCTCGGGGCTGAAGCTTTCTTT.

The CDR3: CASSKDGGLGKNIQYF. CDR3 bases: TGTGCCAGCAGCAAGGATGGGGGCCTTGGCAAAAACATTCAGTACTTC. This rearrangement joins TRBV5-4 to TRBJ2-4; tentative D call: TRBD1 (6 bases). Germline V gives CDR1 SGHNT, CDR2 YYREEE (reference sequence). CDR3 length: 16 residues. Trimming took off 4 bases at V and 3 bases at J, with 17 bases between the two ends.

This chain links TRBV5-4 with TRBJ2-7; 10 bases are shared with TRBD2. V was pared by 3 bases and J by 4 bases, with 4 bases of the junction left unmatched. This CDR3 is built from 14 residues. Germline V gene sequence: CDR1 SGHNT, CDR2 YYREEE (reference sequence). CDR3 nucleotides: TGTGCCAGCAGCTCGGGACTAGCGCCATACGAGCAGTACTTC. Protein: CASSSGLAPYEQYF.

The CDR3 DNA is TGTGCCAGCAGCTTATTACTAGGGACTTCCTACGAGCAGTACTTC. This sequence encodes CASSLLLGTSYEQYF. The chain links TRBV7-2 to TRBJ2-7, with TRBD2 as a possible D gene (6 bases). The CDR3 consists of 15 residues. V lost 2 bases and J 1 base, leaving 12 bases between the germline ends. Germline CDR1 is SGHTA and CDR2 is FQGNSA.

The chain uses TRBV4-1 and TRBJ1-1, with D tentatively TRBD1 (6 bases). Per the germline V gene, CDR1 is MGHRA and CDR2 is YSYEKL. V was pared by 1 base and J by 5 bases, with 14 bases between. The CDR3 runs to 15 residues. CDR3 protein: CASSQVGGRGTEAFF. The CDR3 coding sequence is TGCGCCAGCAGCCAAGTCGGGGGGCGGGGTACTGAAGCTTTCTTT.

The gene calls are TRBV19 and TRBJ2-7; 10 positions match TRBD2. CDR1 and CDR2 (germline): LNHDA, SQIVND (reference sequence). This CDR3 is built from 15 residues. Unmatched junction bases numbered 6, after V lost 1 base and J lost 6 bases. CDR3 region: CASSIGASGSSEQYF. CDR3 DNA sequence: TGTGCCAGTAGTATAGGGGCTAGCGGGAGTAGCGAGCAGTACTTC.

CDR3 loop: CATSRDYWETQYF. DNA for the CDR3: TGTGCCACCAGCAGAGATTATTGGGAGACCCAGTACTTC. This sequence joins TRBV15 and TRBJ2-5; D uncertain. Trimming shortened V by 0 bases and J by 5 bases, and 7 bases separated the two germline ends. Germline V gives CDR1 LNHNV, CDR2 YYDKDF (reference sequence). CDR3 length: 13 amino acids.

Notes on this clone: The same CDR3 also results from other DNA sequences found in this sample. The J gene is TRBJ2-7, the V gene TRBV5-1; no definite D call. CDR1 and CDR2 (germline): SGHRS, YFSETQ. This CDR3 contains 11 residues. Trimming stripped 3 bases from V and 1 base from J, with 2 bases between. The DNA for the CDR3 is TGCGCCAGCAGCTCTTCCTACGAGCAGTACTTC. Amino acids: CASSSSYEQYF.

Only a few counts were recorded for this clone. The chain's CDR3 is CASSPTTGANTEAFF. In DNA form, the CDR3 reads TGTGCCAGCTCACCAACGACAGGGGCGAACACTGAAGCTTTCTTT. This chain uses TRBV18 with TRBJ1-1; 8 nucleotides match TRBD1. V lost 2 bases and J lost 1; bases outside the gene matches: 3. The CDR3 is made up of 15 amino acids. The germline gives CDR1 KGHSH, CDR2 LQKENI.

The V and J genes are TRBV7-2 and TRBJ1-3, with D possibly TRBD1 on 5 matching bases. The CDR3 spans 15 residues. V was clipped by 5 bases and J by 3 bases, with 14 bases between them. Germline V CDR1 and CDR2: SGHTA, FQGNSA. In DNA form, the CDR3 reads TGTGCCAGCAGCCCTGACAGTAACCTTGGAAACACCATATATTTT. The encoded protein is CASSPDSNLGNTIYF.

The V gene is TRBV28, the J gene TRBJ2-6, with D uncertain. The length of the CDR3 is 15 residues. Germline CDR1 and CDR2: MDHEN and SYDVKM. V was clipped by 7 bases and J by 8 bases, with 18 bases between them. CDR3 in amino acids: CASTPIGRISNVLTF. CDR3 sequence (DNA): TGTGCCAGCACCCCCATAGGCAGAATCTCCAACGTCCTGACTTTC.

This chain links TRBV6-6 with TRBJ2-7; D possibly corresponds to TRBD2 (6 bases). The CDR3 loop spans 13 amino acids. The V end was cut by 8 bases, the J end by 3 bases, with 14 bases between. CDR1 and CDR2 (germline): MNHNY, SVGAGI (reference sequence). CDR3 DNA: TGTGCCAGCCATAAAGGAGGGCACTACGAGCAGTACTTC. This encodes CASHKGGHYEQYF.

J is TRBJ1-2 and V is TRBV5-6, with 10 positions matching TRBD1. Germline CDR1 and CDR2: SGHDT and YYEEEE. Germline trimming cut 1 base from V and 5 bases from J; bases unmatched to any gene: 8. CDR3 length equals 16 residues. CDR3 sequence reads: CASSLNLGQGIYGYTF. In DNA, the CDR3 is TGTGCCAGCAGCTTGAACCTGGGACAGGGGATATATGGCTACACCTTC.

The V call is TRBV19, the J call TRBJ2-2, with unresolved D. CDR1 LNHDA and CDR2 SQIVND come from the germline V gene (reference sequence). The CDR3 length is 14 residues. Trimming pared 3 bases from V and 1 base from J, leaving 6 bases between. For the CDR3, the DNA is TGTGCCAGTAGTATTCCGGGGAACACCGGGGAGCTGTTTTTT. This encodes CASSIPGNTGELFF.

A few counts support this clone. V is TRBV5-4 and J is TRBJ1-6; D is uncertain. CDR3 length: 12 residues. Between the trimmed V and J ends, which lost 2 bases and 7 bases, there was a span of 4 bases. Per germline, CDR1 SGHNT and CDR2 YYREEE (reference sequence). The DNA of the CDR3 is TGTGCCAGCAGCTTCGTGAATTCACCCCTCCACTTT. This translates into CASSFVNSPLHF.

The genes are TRBV7-9 and TRBJ1-6; the match to TRBD1 covers 8 bases. Losses at the gene ends were 5 bases for V and 8 bases for J; bases not matched to a gene: 8. The CDR3 contains 15 residues. Germline V gene lookup returns CDR1 SEHNR and CDR2 FQNEAQ (reference sequence). The CDR3 sequence is CASSLRTGMDSPLHF. CDR3 DNA: TGTGCCAGCAGCCTAAGGACAGGGATGGATTCACCCCTCCACTTT. Complete variable domain (other parts from reference TRBV7-9 and TRBJ1-6): DTGVSQNPRHKITKRGQNVTFRCDPISEHNRLYWYRQTLGQGPEFLTYFQNEAQLEKSRLLSDRFSAERPKGSFSTLEIQRTEQGDSAMYLCASSLRTGMDSPLHFGNGTRLTVT.

V gene TRBV7-9 combines with J gene TRBJ2-1, with D unresolved. Trimming took off 4 bases at V and 9 bases at J, with 13 bases between the two ends. CDR3 length equals 13 residues. Germline-derived CDR1 and CDR2 are SEHNR and FQNEAQ (reference sequence). CDR3 protein: CASSSRTEFEQFF. The CDR3 region has the DNA TGTGCCAGCAGCTCCCGGACCGAGTTTGAGCAGTTCTTC.

In this sample, this clone turned up a few times. The CDR3 DNA follows: TGTGCCAGCAGCCCTCTGGGGAATGAAAATGAGCAGTTCTTC. It specifies CASSPLGNENEQFF. The V call is TRBV7-3, the J call TRBJ2-1; D is uncertain. This CDR3 spans 14 amino acids. Trimming took off 5 bases at V and 7 bases at J, with 15 bases between the two ends. Germline V gene lookup returns CDR1 SGHTA and CDR2 FQGTGA.

The CDR3 sequence: CASSFQGGGYEQYF. In DNA, the CDR3 is TGTGCCAGCAGCTTCCAGGGGGGAGGCTACGAGCAGTACTTC. The rearrangement joins TRBV5-4 to TRBJ2-7; possible D gene TRBD1, 7 bases. Trimming removed 2 bases at V and 3 bases at J, with 12 bases between. CDR3 length: 14 residues. Germline V gene lookup returns CDR1 SGHNT and CDR2 YYREEE (reference sequence).

The table lists this clone with a few counts. The chain joins TRBV6-5 to TRBJ2-3, with 7 bases matching TRBD1. Germline CDR1 and CDR2: MNHEY and SVGAGI. V lost 11 bases to trimming and J lost 3 bases; unmatched junction nucleotides: 11. There are 14 residues in the CDR3. The CDR3, as DNA: TGTGCCTCCACCGGGACAGCACAGACAGATACGCAGTATTTT. The encoded protein is CASTGTAQTDTQYF.

The chain has TRBV4-3 and TRBJ2-3; D perhaps matches TRBD2 (5 bases). Germline V CDR1 and CDR2: LGHNA, YSLEER. The CDR3 is 16 residues long. V was cut by 0 bases and J by 3 bases, with 13 bases left in between. The CDR3 DNA is TGCGCCAGCAGCCAAGATTCGGCTAGCTCTACAGATACGCAGTATTTT. Translation: CASSQDSASSTDTQYF.

This clone has just one count. The chain has TRBV11-2 and TRBJ2-5; D call uncertain. The germline gives CDR1 SGHAT, CDR2 FQNNGV. This CDR3 region has 12 residues. Trimming took 4 bases from V and 2 from J, leaving 5 bases between them. The CDR3 bases are TGTGCCAGCAGCTGGGGTCAAGAGACCCAGTACTTC. The encoded protein is CASSWGQETQYF.

V is TRBV5-4 and J is TRBJ2-1; possible D gene TRBD2, 6 bases. CDR1 is SGHNT, CDR2 YYREEE, per germline (reference sequence). This CDR3 is 15 amino acids long. V lost 3 bases, J lost 3 bases, and 13 bases lay in between. Here the CDR3 DNA reads TGTGCCAGCAGCTCCTTTAGCGGCATCTACAATGAGCAGTTCTTC. It codes for CASSSFSGIYNEQFF.

The V and J genes are TRBV7-3 and TRBJ2-3, with 8 bases that match TRBD2. Germline V CDR1 and CDR2: SGHTA, FQGTGA. This CDR3 spans 20 amino acids. Unmatched junction bases numbered 14, after V lost 0 bases and J lost 0 bases. The CDR3 DNA sequence: TGTGCCAGCAGCTTAACGGCGACGGGAGGGAGTGAGACTAGCACAGATACGCAGTATTTT. Protein product: CASSLTATGGSETSTDTQYF. Filled out from reference TRBV7-3 and TRBJ2-3, the complete variable domain reads GAGVSQTPSNKVTEKGKYVELRCDPISGHTALYWYRQSLGQGPEFLIYFQGTGAADDSGLPNDRFFAVRPEGSVSTLKIQRTERGDSAVYLCASSLTATGGSETSTDTQYFGPGTRLTVL.

The chain employs TRBV9 and TRBJ2-7, with a possible D match to TRBD2 (5 bases). The CDR3 extends over 15 amino acids. Germline V gives CDR1 SGDLS, CDR2 YYNGEE. With 0 bases removed from V and 2 bases from J, the gap between germline ends came to 12 bases. CDR3 sequence: CASSVGRGPTYEQYF. CDR3 DNA sequence: TGTGCCAGCAGCGTAGGTAGAGGGCCTACCTACGAGCAGTACTTC.

CDR3 amino acids: CASSVAPGQGTSGELFF. DNA of the CDR3: TGTGCCAGCAGCGTAGCTCCGGGACAGGGAACATCCGGGGAGCTGTTTTTT. The chain combines TRBV9 with TRBJ2-2; 9 bases fit TRBD1. CDR3 length equals 17 residues. From germline, CDR1 is SGDLS and CDR2 YYNGEE. The junction had 9 bases not matched to a gene; V was cut back by 0 bases and J by 6 bases.

V and J are TRBV19 and TRBJ2-1, with 9 positions matching TRBD2. CDR1 is LNHDA, CDR2 SQIVND, per germline (reference sequence). Trimming removed 4 bases from V and 0 bases from J; junction bases left unmatched: 7. This CDR3 contains 17 residues. The CDR3 DNA follows: TGTGCCAGTAGTAGAGCTAGCGGGGCTAGCTCCTACAATGAGCAGTTCTTC. Its translation is CASSRASGASSYNEQFF. Looking up the rest from reference TRBV19 and TRBJ2-1 gives the full variable domain: DGGITQSPKYLFRKEGQNVTLSCEQNLNHDAMYWYRQDPGQGLRLIYYSQIVNDFQKGDIAEGYSVSREKKESFPLTVTSAQKNPTAFYLCASSRASGASSYNEQFFGPGTRLTVL.

This chain joins TRBV11-1 and TRBJ1-1; no clear D gene. This CDR3 comprises 14 residues. The V gene lost 5 bases and the J gene lost 4 bases, with 14 bases spanning the gap. Per germline, CDR1 SGHAT and CDR2 FQDESV (reference sequence). The DNA of the CDR3 is TGTGCCAGCAGCCGAACCCGGGTGGGCACTGAAGCTTTCTTT. Protein product: CASSRTRVGTEAFF.

V usage is TRBV6-5 and J usage is TRBJ2-7, with 7 bases aligning to TRBD2. The CDR3 covers 15 residues. With 5 bases clipped from V and 6 bases from J, the junction kept 13 bases outside the gene matches. Germline values: CDR1 MNHEY, CDR2 SVGAGI. In DNA, the CDR3 is TGTGCCAGCAGTCAACTTGGCGGGAGTTTTCTCGAGCAGTACTTC. Amino acid sequence: CASSQLGGSFLEQYF.